One TCR beta chain is described in this entry. Its antigen remains unknown. Here the CDR3 omits its conserved ending phenylalanine or tryptophan, so a read error is the likely source. The DNA is left out, because the CDR3 cannot be placed on it with certainty; the CDR3 is given as TCRdb lists it. Data came from immunoSEQ multiplex PCR; TCRdb stores just in-frame clones and leaves some out. The repertoire has about 4,300 clones, 77% of them found once; the top ten carry 10% to 15%. The data are from a study of neoadjuvant nivolumab and ipilimumab in lung cancer. Whole-study results and caveats: Pathologic regression was not significantly tied to TCR clonality. Only two of four nivolumab-treated tumors gained richness and clonality by surgery.

The CDR3 spans 13 amino acids, including both terminal residues. Germline V CDR1 and CDR2: SGHAT, FQNNGV. The rearrangement links TRBV11-2 to TRBJ1-1; the table names TRBD1, a call not compared with the DNA. The TCR was taken from an adult with non-small cell lung cancer. Sequenced here: adjacent normal lung tissue, sampled after neoadjuvant nivolumab, alone or with ipilimumab, at or shortly before surgery. The chain's CDR3 is CASSLRSDRGLSY.